Below, 30 T cell receptor beta chains from the same sample are listed, as sequenced in a study of blood T cell repertoires in COVID-19. Profiling relied on immunoSEQ multiplex PCR, and the TCRdb table lists in-frame clones only, not all of them. The data hold 120,000 to 150,000 clones, with approximately 87% observed a single time. The sequenced material came from peripheral blood. Receptors were obtained from a woman aged 45-65 years with active or convalescent COVID-19.

This chain uses TRBV4-1 with TRBJ2-3, with D tentatively TRBD1 (6 bases). V was trimmed by 1 base and J by 9 bases, leaving 20 bases between them. Germline CDR1 reads MGHRA; CDR2 reads YSYEKL. The CDR3 has 16 residues. CDR3 in DNA: TGCGCCAGCAGCCAAGTGTCACGAGGAGCCCAGGGGACGCAGTATTTT. Translated, it gives CASSQVSRGAQGTQYF.

The chain employs TRBV7-8 and TRBJ2-1, with 9 bases aligning to TRBD2. The CDR3 contains 15 residues. The trim removed 5 bases at V and 4 bases at J, leaving 6 bases unmatched. Germline V gene sequence: CDR1 SGHVS, CDR2 FQNEAQ. The CDR3 loop is CASSPLAGLYNEQFF. DNA for the CDR3: TGTGCCAGCAGCCCCCTAGCGGGGTTATACAATGAGCAGTTCTTC.

This clone was seen a handful of times. The chain joins TRBV5-4 to TRBJ1-3, with TRBD1 as a possible D gene (5 bases). CDR1 is SGHNT, CDR2 YYREEE, per germline (reference sequence). There are 13 residues in the CDR3. V was trimmed by 1 base and J by 5 bases, leaving 7 bases between them. The CDR3, as DNA: TGTGCCAGCAGCTTGTACAGGCGAAACACCATATATTTT. It is translated as CASSLYRRNTIYF.

J is TRBJ1-1 and V is TRBV20-1, with D unresolved. Deletions cut 8 bases from V and 3 bases from J, with 10 bases between. CDR3 length: 11 residues. Germline V gives CDR1 DFQATT, CDR2 SNEGSKA (reference sequence). Here the CDR3 DNA reads TGCAGTTCTCCCGGGGACACTGAAGCTTTCTTT. Translating gives CSSPGDTEAFF.

This clone has just a few counts. The chain links TRBV28 to TRBJ1-2; D is unclear. CDR3 size: 14 residues. Trimming removed 6 bases at V and 7 bases at J, with 18 bases between. Germline-derived CDR1 and CDR2 are MDHEN and SYDVKM. The CDR3 here is CASSPGSKGGGYTF. CDR3 DNA sequence: TGTGCCAGCAGCCCCGGGTCTAAAGGAGGTGGCTACACCTTC.

This chain connects TRBV7-9 to TRBJ1-2, with a tentative D call TRBD1 (5 bases). V lost 7 bases to trimming and J lost 3 bases, with 15 bases between them. Per germline, CDR1 SEHNR and CDR2 FQNEAQ (reference sequence). This CDR3 region has 14 residues. The CDR3, as DNA: TGTGCCAGCACCCCCGAGGCGGGGGACTATGGCTACACCTTC. Protein sequence: CASTPEAGDYGYTF.

The V call is TRBV7-2, the J call TRBJ1-2; D ambiguous. Per the germline V gene, CDR1 is SGHTA and CDR2 is FQGNSA. The CDR3 is 13 amino acids. Trimming took off 5 bases at V and 2 bases at J, with 9 bases between the two ends. The CDR3 DNA reads TGTGCCAGCAGCCCTACGAGGAACTATGGCTACACCTTC. Translation gives CASSPTRNYGYTF.

The chain is built from TRBV4-1 and TRBJ2-7; D unresolved. CDR3 length: 12 residues. Germline V gives CDR1 MGHRA, CDR2 YSYEKL. V was clipped by 4 bases and J by 5 bases, with 9 bases between them. The CDR3 protein is CASSPPSNEQYF. The CDR3 DNA sequence: TGCGCCAGCAGCCCACCTTCTAACGAGCAGTACTTC.

The chain couples TRBV18 to TRBJ1-2; 7 bases align to TRBD1. The V and J ends lost 5 bases and 3 bases, in that order; junction bases with no gene match: 3. The CDR3 runs 13 residues. Germline-derived CDR1 and CDR2 are KGHSH and LQKENI. CDR3 amino acids: CASSSGTDYGYTF. CDR3 coding DNA: TGTGCCAGCTCATCCGGGACAGACTATGGCTACACCTTC.

The rearrangement uses TRBV28 and TRBJ2-6, with D maybe TRBD1 (6 bases). This CDR3 comprises 20 residues. Looked up from germline, CDR1 is MDHEN and CDR2 is SYDVKM. V lost 4 bases to trimming and J lost 4 bases, with 26 bases between them. CDR3: CASSSPHPGVRERGANVLTF. CDR3 nucleotides: TGTGCCAGCAGTTCACCCCACCCAGGGGTGAGAGAAAGGGGGGCCAACGTCCTGACTTTC.

This chain uses TRBV10-3 with TRBJ2-2; a possible D gene is TRBD2 (5 bases). Germline V gives CDR1 ENHRY, CDR2 SYGVKD. The CDR3 is made up of 12 amino acids. Deletions cut 10 bases from V and 4 bases from J, with 10 bases between. DNA for the CDR3: TGTGCCAGCTCCGGACTCACCGGGGAGCTGTTTTTT. Its translation: CASSGLTGELFF.

This clone was counted ten times or more. J is TRBJ2-7 and V is TRBV7-8, with 7 bases fitting TRBD2. This CDR3 contains 17 residues. CDR1 and CDR2 from the germline V gene are SGHVS and FQNEAQ. Losses at the gene ends were 6 bases for V and 5 bases for J; bases not matched to a gene: 19. CDR3 nucleotide sequence: TGTGCCAGCAGGCTCCGAGAAAGAGCGGGGCCCCTCCACGAGCAGTACTTC. Translating gives CASRLRERAGPLHEQYF.

The genes are TRBV24-1 and TRBJ1-2; no reliable D call. Trimming removed 7 bases from V and 4 bases from J, with 21 bases in between. Germline V lookup: CDR1 KGHDR, CDR2 SFDVKD. There are 16 residues in the CDR3. CDR3 residues: CATSGPTGHTVYGYTF. CDR3 nucleotides: TGTGCCACCAGCGGTCCCACGGGTCACACCGTCTATGGCTACACCTTC.

CDR3 loop: CAWSVFGQLIASGNTIYF. The CDR3 DNA follows: TGTGCCTGGAGTGTCTTCGGACAGTTAATTGCTTCTGGAAACACCATATATTTT. V and J are TRBV30 and TRBJ1-3; D is perhaps TRBD1 (6 bases). The V and J ends lost 0 bases and 1 base respectively, with 19 bases between them. In germline, CDR1 is GTSNPN, CDR2 SVGIG (reference sequence). This CDR3 is built from 18 residues.

The table lists this clone with a count of one. This sequence joins TRBV10-3 and TRBJ1-4, with 8 bases identical to TRBD1. The CDR3 spans 14 residues. V gave up 5 bases and J gave up 4 bases; unmatched junction bases: 3. Germline CDR1 and CDR2: ENHRY and SYGVKD. The CDR3 bases are TGTGCCATCAGTAAACAGGGGGGTAATGAAAAACTGTTTTTT. Amino acid sequence: CAISKQGGNEKLFF.

The V call is TRBV18, the J call TRBJ2-3, with 8 bases aligning to TRBD1. Losses at the gene ends were 2 bases for V and 4 bases for J; bases not matched to a gene: 8. The CDR3 runs 16 residues. CDR1 KGHSH and CDR2 LQKENI come from the germline V gene. The CDR3 loop reads CASSPSGQGASDTQYF. In nucleotides, the CDR3 is TGTGCCAGCTCACCAAGCGGACAGGGTGCCTCAGATACGCAGTATTTT.

The chain couples TRBV14 to TRBJ2-7; no firm D call. V was cut by 4 bases and J by 3 bases, with 10 bases left in between. Germline V gives CDR1 SGHDN, CDR2 FVKESK. This CDR3 region has 13 residues. The CDR3: CASSPTTYYEQYF. In nucleotides, the CDR3 is TGTGCCAGCAGCCCAACTACATACTACGAGCAGTACTTC.

V is TRBV7-3 and J is TRBJ2-5, with D possibly being TRBD2 (6 bases). V was pared by 1 base and J by 7 bases, with 7 bases between. The CDR3 spans 12 residues. The germline V gene encodes CDR1 SGHTA and CDR2 FQGTGA. The CDR3 region is CASSLNGGTQYF. CDR3 nucleotides: TGTGCCAGCAGCTTAAACGGGGGGACCCAGTACTTC.

The CDR3 DNA is TGTGCCAGCACCCCGGAGAGCATAAATGAAAAACTGTTTTTT. As protein: CASTPESINEKLFF. The chain combines TRBV2 with TRBJ1-4; D is uncertain. Germline CDR1 reads SNHLY; CDR2 reads FYNNEI. V dropped 7 bases and J dropped 5 bases, with 14 bases sitting between them. This CDR3 is built from 14 residues.

This clone has only one observation. V gene TRBV18 combines with J gene TRBJ1-1; 8 bases map to TRBD1. Germline V gene sequence: CDR1 KGHSH, CDR2 LQKENI. The CDR3 spans 15 residues. J was trimmed by 4 bases and V by 3 bases; bases with no gene match: 7. Here the CDR3 DNA reads TGTGCCAGCTCACCCTCGGCACAGGGGGGCACTGAAGCTTTCTTT. It specifies CASSPSAQGGTEAFF.

Written as DNA, the CDR3 is TGTGCCAGCGCGGACGGGGGATTTGAGCTGCCCCAGCATTTT. Its protein is CASADGGFELPQHF. The chain employs TRBV19 and TRBJ1-5; possibly TRBD1 for D (5 bases). The CDR3 extends over 14 amino acids. The germline CDR1 and CDR2 sequences are LNHDA and SQIVND (reference sequence). Trimming left V 9 bases short and J 9 bases short, with 21 bases between.

Notes on this clone: At one of its ends the junction is not consistent with the germline gene, which may arise from a read error. The chain carries TRBV19 and TRBJ1-1; D may be TRBD1 (6 bases). CDR1 LNHDA and CDR2 SQIVND come from the germline V gene (reference sequence). This CDR3 is 15 amino acids long. The CDR3 is CASTPPGTPNTEAFF. CDR3 DNA: TGTGCTAGTACCCCTCCCGGGACACCGAACACTGAAGCTTTCTTT.

This chain joins TRBV4-3 and TRBJ1-1, with a possible D match to TRBD1 (5 bases). The germline gives CDR1 LGHNA, CDR2 YSLEER. Trimming pared 0 bases from V and 2 bases from J, leaving 7 bases between. The CDR3 sequence is 14 residues long. The CDR3 loop is CASSQEGLNTEAFF. The CDR3 nucleotides are TGCGCCAGCAGCCAAGAGGGACTTAACACTGAAGCTTTCTTT.

The rearrangement links TRBV30 to TRBJ2-1; 15 bases are shared with TRBD2. CDR3 length: 15 amino acids. Unmatched junction bases numbered 3, after V lost 5 bases and J lost 4 bases. Germline-derived CDR1 and CDR2 are GTSNPN and SVGIG (reference sequence). The CDR3: CAWGLAGGAYNEQFF. The DNA for the CDR3 is TGTGCCTGGGGACTAGCGGGGGGGGCGTACAATGAGCAGTTCTTC. The entire variable domain, with the rest obtained from reference TRBV30 and TRBJ2-1, is as follows: SQTIHQWPATLVQPVGSPLSLECTVEGTSNPNLYWYRQAAGRGLQLLFYSVGIGQISSEVPQNLSASRPQDRQFILSSKKLLLSDSGFYLCAWGLAGGAYNEQFFGPGTRLTVL.

The chain uses TRBV7-8 and TRBJ2-3; 8 bases are shared with TRBD2. J lost 4 bases, V lost 4 bases, and 13 bases had no gene match. The CDR3 sequence is 17 residues long. Germline CDR1 and CDR2: SGHVS and FQNEAQ. CDR3 bases: TGTGCCAGCAGCTCCTCGGCCCGGGAGGGCCGCCCAGATACGCAGTATTTT. Its protein product is CASSSSAREGRPDTQYF.

The chain combines TRBV5-1 with TRBJ1-2; D gene ambiguous. Looked up from germline, CDR1 is SGHRS and CDR2 is YFSETQ. This CDR3 is built from 15 residues. Trimming shortened V by 0 bases and J by 0 bases, and 9 bases separated the two germline ends. Here the CDR3 DNA reads TGCGCCAGCAGCTTGGTATACGGGACTAACTATGGCTACACCTTC. Residues: CASSLVYGTNYGYTF.

In DNA, the CDR3 is TGTGCCAGCAGCCTACAGGGGGACTATGGCTACACCTTC. Protein sequence: CASSLQGDYGYTF. The gene calls are TRBV7-9 and TRBJ1-2; TRBD1 agrees at 8 bases. The V gene end was trimmed by 5 bases and the J gene end by 3 bases; junction bases not matched to a gene: 2. CDR3 length: 13 residues. CDR1 and CDR2 from the germline V gene are SEHNR and FQNEAQ (reference sequence).

This sequence joins TRBV7-9 and TRBJ2-1; 10 nucleotides line up with TRBD2. The germline V gene has CDR1 SEHNR and CDR2 FQNEAQ (reference sequence). This CDR3 has 13 amino acids. Trimming took 5 bases from V and 15 from J; bases not matched to a gene: 10. CDR3 amino acids: CASSAGLARNGFF. The CDR3 DNA sequence: TGTGCCAGCAGCGCGGGACTAGCGCGAAATGGGTTCTTC.

This clone was picked up one time. J is TRBJ1-4 and V is TRBV4-1; D is perhaps TRBD1 (6 bases). From germline, CDR1 is MGHRA and CDR2 YSYEKL. The CDR3 consists of 15 residues. Trimming took 0 bases from V and 8 from J, leaving 13 bases between them. DNA of the CDR3: TGCGCCAGCAGCCAAGATCTCGGACAGCGGGAAAAACTGTTTTTT. Its translation is CASSQDLGQREKLFF.

This clone is a singleton in its sample. The chain links TRBV27 to TRBJ2-5; the match to TRBD2 covers 10 bases. J lost 2 bases, V lost 4 bases, and 7 bases had no gene match. This CDR3 spans 16 amino acids. Germline CDR1 MNHEY, CDR2 SMNVEV (reference sequence). The CDR3: CASSSAGTSAQETQYF. CDR3 sequence (DNA): TGTGCCAGCAGTTCCGCCGGGACTAGCGCTCAAGAGACCCAGTACTTC.